This T cell receptor beta chain came from a study of cytomegalovirus exposure and HLA in healthy donors. The PCR employed 60 Vbeta primers together with 13 Jbeta primers. Measured with immunoSEQ multiplex PCR; TCRdb has only the in-frame clones, and not every one. The data hold 90,000 to 110,000 clones, with roughly 79% observed a single time. Trimming took 0 bases from V and 4 from J; bases not matched to a gene: 5. This CDR3 spans 16 amino acids. The germline V gene encodes CDR1 MNHEY and CDR2 SVGAGI. Sample: PBMCs. This TCR came from a male donor in good health and CMV-seronegative. The rearrangement joins TRBV6-5 to TRBJ2-5; 10 bases agree with TRBD1. CDR3 sequence reads: CASSYSRTGGGETQYF. The CDR3 DNA reads as TGTGCCAGCAGTTACTCGAGGACAGGGGGAGGAGAGACCCAGTACTTC.